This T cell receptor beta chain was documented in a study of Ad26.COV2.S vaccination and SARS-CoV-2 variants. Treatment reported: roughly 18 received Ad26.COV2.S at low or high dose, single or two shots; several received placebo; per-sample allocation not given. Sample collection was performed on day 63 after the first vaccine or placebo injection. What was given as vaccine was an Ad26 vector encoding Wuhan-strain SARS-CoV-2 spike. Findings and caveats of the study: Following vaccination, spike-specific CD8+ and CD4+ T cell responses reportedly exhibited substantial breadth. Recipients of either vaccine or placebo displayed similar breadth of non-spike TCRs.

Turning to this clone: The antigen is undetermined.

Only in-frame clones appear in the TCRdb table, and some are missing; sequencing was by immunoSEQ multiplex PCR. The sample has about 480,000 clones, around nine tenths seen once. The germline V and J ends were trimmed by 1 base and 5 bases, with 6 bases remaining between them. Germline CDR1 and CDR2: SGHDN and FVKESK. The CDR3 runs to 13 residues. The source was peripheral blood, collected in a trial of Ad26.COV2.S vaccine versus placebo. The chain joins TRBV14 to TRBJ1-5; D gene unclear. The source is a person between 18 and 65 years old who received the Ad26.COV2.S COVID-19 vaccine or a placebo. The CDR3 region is CASSQGIDQPQHF. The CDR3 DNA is TGTGCCAGCAGCCAAGGAATCGATCAGCCCCAGCATTTT.